Listed below are T cell receptor beta chains from one sample, sequenced in a study of blood T cell repertoires in COVID-19. Only in-frame clones appear in the TCRdb table, and some are missing; sequencing was by immunoSEQ multiplex PCR. Of about 270,000 clones in the sample, roughly 84% were seen once. Input material: peripheral blood. The origin of the receptors is a human donor in a cohort sampled during active COVID-19. Each CDR3 is given with its conserved first and last residue. A D gene is named only where the DNA matches it firmly. For some rows the clone size is stated as once, few or many, or as a class when expanded; others skip it.

D	V	J	size	CDR3	DNA
TRBD2	TRBV18	TRBJ2-3	.	CASSETGTSGRVTDTQYF	TGTGCCAGCTCAGAGACCGGGACTAGCGGGAGGGTCACAGATACGCAGTATTTT
.	TRBV5-1	TRBJ2-3	.	CASSLAGVSTDTQYF	TGCGCCAGCAGCTTGGCGGGAGTAAGCACAGATACGCAGTATTTT
.	TRBV7-9	TRBJ1-5	.	CASSLLGTRPNQPQHF	TGTGCCAGCAGCTTATTAGGGACAAGGCCTAATCAGCCCCAGCATTTT
.	TRBV5-5	TRBJ2-7	.	CASSLEHRTYEQYF	TGTGCCAGCAGCTTGGAGCACAGAACCTACGAGCAGTACTTC
.	TRBV5-1	TRBJ2-5	.	CASSLAGKGRLGSQYF	TGCGCCAGCAGCTTGGCCGGGAAAGGGCGGCTGGGGTCCCAGTACTTC
.	TRBV5-1	TRBJ1-1	.	CASSIAQGNTEAFF	TGCGCCAGCAGCATCGCCCAGGGTAACACTGAAGCTTTCTTT
TRBD2	TRBV18	TRBJ2-2	.	CASSPRLAGVTGELFF	TGTGCCAGCTCACCACGGCTAGCGGGAGTTACCGGGGAGCTGTTTTTT
TRBD2	TRBV11-2	TRBJ2-5	once	CASSPGLAGETQYF	TGTGCCAGCAGCCCCGGACTAGCGGGAGAGACCCAGTACTTC
TRBD1	TRBV10-2	TRBJ2-5	.	CASSIRQGKETQYF	TGCGCCAGCAGTATTCGACAGGGGAAAGAGACCCAGTACTTC
TRBD2	TRBV14	TRBJ2-7	.	CASSHTPGLAGTYEQYF	TGTGCCAGCAGCCACACTCCGGGACTAGCGGGTACCTACGAGCAGTACTTC
TRBD2	TRBV5-1	TRBJ2-2	once	CASSSFLAGVSGELFF	TGCGCCAGCAGCTCCTTTCTAGCGGGAGTTTCCGGGGAGCTGTTTTTT
.	TRBV11-3	TRBJ2-1	.	CASSSGVGELNEQFF	TGTGCCAGCAGCTCAGGGGTTGGAGAGTTGAATGAGCAGTTCTTC
TRBD1	TRBV11-3	TRBJ2-3	.	CASSLGQGRGTDTQYF	TGTGCCAGCAGCTTAGGACAGGGAAGGGGCACAGATACGCAGTATTTT
TRBD2	TRBV5-6	TRBJ2-3	.	CASSLGLAGGPSTDTQYF	TGTGCCAGCAGCTTGGGACTAGCGGGGGGACCTAGCACAGATACGCAGTATTTT
.	TRBV7-8	TRBJ1-2	once	CASSPLGGPGYTF	TGTGCCAGCAGCCCCCTGGGTGGGCCTGGCTACACCTTC
.	TRBV2	TRBJ2-1	.	CASSPRLGYEQFF	TGTGCCAGCAGTCCTAGGCTCGGTTATGAGCAGTTCTTC
.	TRBV7-2	TRBJ2-2	.	CASSLSVSTGELFF	TGTGCCAGCAGCTTATCCGTGAGCACCGGGGAGCTGTTTTTT
.	TRBV29-1	TRBJ2-7	.	CSVVGTTSYEQYF	TGCAGCGTTGTTGGGACAACCTCCTACGAGCAGTACTTC
.	TRBV4-3	TRBJ1-4	.	CASSQDQGSTEKLFF	TGCGCCAGCAGCCAAGATCAGGGTTCTACAGAAAAACTGTTTTTT